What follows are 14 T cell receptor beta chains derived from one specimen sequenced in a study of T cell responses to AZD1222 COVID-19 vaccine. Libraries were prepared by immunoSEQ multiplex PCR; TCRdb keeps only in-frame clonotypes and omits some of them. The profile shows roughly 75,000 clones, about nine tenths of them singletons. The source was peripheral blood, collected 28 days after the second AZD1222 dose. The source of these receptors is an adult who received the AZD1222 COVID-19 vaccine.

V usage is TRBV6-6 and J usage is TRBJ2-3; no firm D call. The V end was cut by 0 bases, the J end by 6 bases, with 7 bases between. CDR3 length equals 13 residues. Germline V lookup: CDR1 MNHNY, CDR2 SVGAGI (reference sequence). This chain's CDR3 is CASSYSPRDTQYF. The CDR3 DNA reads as TGTGCCAGCAGTTACTCCCCTAGGGATACGCAGTATTTT.

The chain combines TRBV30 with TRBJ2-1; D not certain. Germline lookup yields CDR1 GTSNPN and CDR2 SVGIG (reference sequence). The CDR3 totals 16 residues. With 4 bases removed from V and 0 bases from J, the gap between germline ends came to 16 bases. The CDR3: CAWTPAALTSYNEQFF. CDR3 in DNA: TGTGCCTGGACGCCTGCGGCCTTAACCTCCTACAATGAGCAGTTCTTC.

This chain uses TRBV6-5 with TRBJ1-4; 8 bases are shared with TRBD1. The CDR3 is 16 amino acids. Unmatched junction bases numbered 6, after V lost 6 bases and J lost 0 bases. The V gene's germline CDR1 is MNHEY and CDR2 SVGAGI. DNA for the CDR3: TGTGCCAGCAGCTACAGGGGGACTGCAACTAATGAAAAACTGTTTTTT. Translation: CASSYRGTATNEKLFF.

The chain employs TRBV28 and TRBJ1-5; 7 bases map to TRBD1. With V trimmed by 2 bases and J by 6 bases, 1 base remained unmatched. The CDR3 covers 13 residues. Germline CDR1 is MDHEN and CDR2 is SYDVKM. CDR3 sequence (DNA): TGTGCCAGCAGTTTAAACAGGGGTCAGCCCCAGCATTTT. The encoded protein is CASSLNRGQPQHF.

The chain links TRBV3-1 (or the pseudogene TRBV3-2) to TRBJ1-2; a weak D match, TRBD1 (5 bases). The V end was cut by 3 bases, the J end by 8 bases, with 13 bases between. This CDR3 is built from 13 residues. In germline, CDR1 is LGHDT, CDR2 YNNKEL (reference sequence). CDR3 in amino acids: CASSHASTGGYTF. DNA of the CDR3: TGTGCCAGCAGCCATGCCAGTACAGGAGGCTACACCTTC.

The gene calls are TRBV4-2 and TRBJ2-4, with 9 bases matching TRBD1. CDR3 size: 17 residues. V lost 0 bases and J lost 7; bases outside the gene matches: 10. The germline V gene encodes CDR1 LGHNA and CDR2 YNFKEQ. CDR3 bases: TGTGCCAGCAGCCAAGATCTTATCCGGGACAGGGACAACATTCAGTACTTC. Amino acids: CASSQDLIRDRDNIQYF.

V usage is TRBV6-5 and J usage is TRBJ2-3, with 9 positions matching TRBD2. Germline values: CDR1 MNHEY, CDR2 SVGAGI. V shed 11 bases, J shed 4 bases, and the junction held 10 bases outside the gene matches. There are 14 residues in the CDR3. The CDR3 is CAGGVQRGADTQYF. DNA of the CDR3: TGTGCCGGCGGGGTCCAGCGGGGGGCAGATACGCAGTATTTT.

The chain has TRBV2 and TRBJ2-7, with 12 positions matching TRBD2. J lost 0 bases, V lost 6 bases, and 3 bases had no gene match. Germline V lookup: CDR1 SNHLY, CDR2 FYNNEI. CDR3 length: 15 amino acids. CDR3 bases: TGTGCCAGCAGGGAGGGACTAGCGGGCTCCTACGAGCAGTACTTC. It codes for CASREGLAGSYEQYF. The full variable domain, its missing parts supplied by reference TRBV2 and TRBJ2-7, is EPEVTQTPSHQVTQMGQEVILRCVPISNHLYFYWYRQILGQKVEFLVSFYNNEISEKSEIFDDQFSVERPDGSNFTLKIRSTKLEDSAMYFCASREGLAGSYEQYFGPGTRLTVT.

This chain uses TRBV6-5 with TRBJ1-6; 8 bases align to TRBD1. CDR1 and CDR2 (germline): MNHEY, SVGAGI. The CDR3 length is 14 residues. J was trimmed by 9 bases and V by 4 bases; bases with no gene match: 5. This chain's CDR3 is CASSLQGARSPLHF. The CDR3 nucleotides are TGTGCCAGCAGTTTGCAGGGGGCCCGTTCACCCCTCCACTTT.

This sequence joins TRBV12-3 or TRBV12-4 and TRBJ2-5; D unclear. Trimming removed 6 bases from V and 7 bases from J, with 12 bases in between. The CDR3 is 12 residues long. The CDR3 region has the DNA TGTGCCAGCAGAGTGGGCACGGGGACCCAGTACTTC. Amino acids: CASRVGTGTQYF.

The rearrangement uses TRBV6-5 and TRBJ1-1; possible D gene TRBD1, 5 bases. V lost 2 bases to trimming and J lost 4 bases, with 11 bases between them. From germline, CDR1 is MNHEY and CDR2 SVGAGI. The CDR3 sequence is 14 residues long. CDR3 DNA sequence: TGTGCCAGCAGTTACCGCAGGGAATCCACTGAAGCTTTCTTT. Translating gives CASSYRRESTEAFF.

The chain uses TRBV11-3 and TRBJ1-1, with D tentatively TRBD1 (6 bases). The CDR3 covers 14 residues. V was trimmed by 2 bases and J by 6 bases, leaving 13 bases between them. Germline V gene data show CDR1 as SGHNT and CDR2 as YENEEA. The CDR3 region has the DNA TGTGCCAGCAGCTTATCGGGGGCGCCTGCTGAAGCTTTCTTT. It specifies CASSLSGAPAEAFF.

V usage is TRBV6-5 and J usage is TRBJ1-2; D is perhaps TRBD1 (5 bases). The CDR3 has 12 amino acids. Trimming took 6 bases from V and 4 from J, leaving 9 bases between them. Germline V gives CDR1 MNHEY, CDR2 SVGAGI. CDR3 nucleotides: TGTGCCAGCAGCGGAAGGGGCTATGGCTACACCTTC. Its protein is CASSGRGYGYTF.

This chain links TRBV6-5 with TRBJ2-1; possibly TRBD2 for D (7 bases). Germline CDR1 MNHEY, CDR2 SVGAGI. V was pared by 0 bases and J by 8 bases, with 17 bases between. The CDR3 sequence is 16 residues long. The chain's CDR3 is CASSYSGGGPGDEQFF. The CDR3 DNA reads TGTGCCAGCAGTTACTCGGGGGGGGGCCCCGGGGATGAGCAGTTCTTC.